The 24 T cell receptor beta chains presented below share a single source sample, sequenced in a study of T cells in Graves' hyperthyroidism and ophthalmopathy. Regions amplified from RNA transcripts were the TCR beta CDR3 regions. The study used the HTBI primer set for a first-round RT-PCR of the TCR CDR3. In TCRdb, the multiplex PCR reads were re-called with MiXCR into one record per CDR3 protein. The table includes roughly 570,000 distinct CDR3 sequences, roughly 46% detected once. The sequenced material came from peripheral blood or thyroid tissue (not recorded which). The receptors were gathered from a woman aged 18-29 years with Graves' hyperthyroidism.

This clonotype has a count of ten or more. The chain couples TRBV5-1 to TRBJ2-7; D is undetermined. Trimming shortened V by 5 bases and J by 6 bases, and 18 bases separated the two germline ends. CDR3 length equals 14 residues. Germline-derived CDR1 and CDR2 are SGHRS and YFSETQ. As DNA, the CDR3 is TGCGCCAGCAGGCTGACCGAGGAGTTCTTCGAGCAGTACTTC. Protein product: CASRLTEEFFEQYF.

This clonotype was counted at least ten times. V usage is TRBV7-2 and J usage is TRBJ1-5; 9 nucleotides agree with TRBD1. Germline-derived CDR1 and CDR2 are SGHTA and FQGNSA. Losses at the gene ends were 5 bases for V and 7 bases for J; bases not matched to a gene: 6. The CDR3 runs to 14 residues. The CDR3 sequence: CASSTWTGEQPQHF. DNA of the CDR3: TGTGCCAGCAGCACTTGGACAGGGGAGCAGCCCCAGCATTTT.

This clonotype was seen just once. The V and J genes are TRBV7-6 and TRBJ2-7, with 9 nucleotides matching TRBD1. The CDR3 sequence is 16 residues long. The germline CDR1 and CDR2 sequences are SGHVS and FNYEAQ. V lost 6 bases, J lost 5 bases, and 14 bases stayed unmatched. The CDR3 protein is CASSYRATGGFNEQYF. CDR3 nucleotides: TGTGCCAGCAGTTACCGGGCGACAGGGGGTTTCAACGAGCAGTACTTC.

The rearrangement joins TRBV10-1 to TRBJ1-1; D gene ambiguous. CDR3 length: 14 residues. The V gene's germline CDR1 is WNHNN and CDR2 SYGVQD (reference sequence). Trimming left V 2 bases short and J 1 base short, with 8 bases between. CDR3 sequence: CASSELTTNTEAFF. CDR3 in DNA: TGCGCCAGCAGTGAGCTGACAACGAACACTGAAGCTTTCTTT.

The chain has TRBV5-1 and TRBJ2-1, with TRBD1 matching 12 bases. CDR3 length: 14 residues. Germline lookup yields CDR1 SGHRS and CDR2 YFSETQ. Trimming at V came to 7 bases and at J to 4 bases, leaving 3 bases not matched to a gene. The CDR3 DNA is TGCGCCAGCGGGACAGGGGGCGTTTACAATGAGCAGTTCTTC. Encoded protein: CASGTGGVYNEQFF.

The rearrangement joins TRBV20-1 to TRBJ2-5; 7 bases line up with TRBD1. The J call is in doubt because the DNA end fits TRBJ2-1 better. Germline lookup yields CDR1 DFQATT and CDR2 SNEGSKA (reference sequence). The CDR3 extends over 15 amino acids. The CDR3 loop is CSASARDSPYNEQFF. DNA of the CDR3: TGCAGTGCTAGCGCCAGGGACAGTCCCTACAATGAGCAGTTCTTC.

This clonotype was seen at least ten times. The DNA of the CDR3 is TGTGCCAGCAGCTTAGATGAACTAGCGCGGGATTCCTACGAGCAGTACTTC. It translates to CASSLDELARDSYEQYF. The rearrangement joins TRBV11-2 to TRBJ2-7, with 7 positions matching TRBD2. J lost 1 base, V lost 0 bases, and 9 bases had no gene match. Germline loops: CDR1 SGHAT, CDR2 FQNNGV. The length of the CDR3 is 17 residues.

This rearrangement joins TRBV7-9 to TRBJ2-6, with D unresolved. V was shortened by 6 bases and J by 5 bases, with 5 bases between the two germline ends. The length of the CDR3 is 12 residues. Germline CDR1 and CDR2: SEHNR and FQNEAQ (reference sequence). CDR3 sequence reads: CASSSWANVLTF. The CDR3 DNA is TGTGCCAGCAGTTCGTGGGCCAACGTCCTGACTTTC.

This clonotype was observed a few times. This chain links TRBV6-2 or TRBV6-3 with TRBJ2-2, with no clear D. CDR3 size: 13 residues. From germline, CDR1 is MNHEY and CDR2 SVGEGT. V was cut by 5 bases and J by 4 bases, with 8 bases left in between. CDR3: CASSGYRTGELFF. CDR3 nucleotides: TGTGCCAGCAGTGGCTATCGCACCGGGGAGCTGTTTTTT.

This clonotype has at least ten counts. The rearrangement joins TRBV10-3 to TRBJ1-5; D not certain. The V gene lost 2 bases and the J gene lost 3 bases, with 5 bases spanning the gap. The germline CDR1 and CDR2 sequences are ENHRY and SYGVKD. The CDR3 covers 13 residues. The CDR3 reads CAISETDNQPQHF. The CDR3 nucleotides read TGTGCCATCAGTGAGACAGACAATCAGCCCCAGCATTTT.

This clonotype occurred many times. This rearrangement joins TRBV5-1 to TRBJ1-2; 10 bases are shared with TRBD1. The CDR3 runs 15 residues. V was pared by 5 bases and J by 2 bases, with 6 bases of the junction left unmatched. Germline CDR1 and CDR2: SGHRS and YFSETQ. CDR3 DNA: TGCGCCAGCAGTTCCGGACAGGGGGTAAACTATGGCTACACCTTC. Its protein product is CASSSGQGVNYGYTF.

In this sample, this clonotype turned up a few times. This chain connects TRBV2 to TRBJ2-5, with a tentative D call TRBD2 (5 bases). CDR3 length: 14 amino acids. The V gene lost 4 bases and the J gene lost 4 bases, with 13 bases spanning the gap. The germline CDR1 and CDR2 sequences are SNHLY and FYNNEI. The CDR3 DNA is TGTGCCAGCAGTGGACTAACCCCCCGAGAGACCCAGTACTTC. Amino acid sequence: CASSGLTPRETQYF.

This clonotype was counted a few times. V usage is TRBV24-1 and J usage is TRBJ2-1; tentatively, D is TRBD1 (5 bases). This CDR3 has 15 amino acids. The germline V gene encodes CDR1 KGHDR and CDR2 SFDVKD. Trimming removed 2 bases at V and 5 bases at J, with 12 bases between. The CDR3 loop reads CATSDWGRSNNEQFF. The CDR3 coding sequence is TGTGCCACCAGTGATTGGGGCCGTTCTAACAATGAGCAGTTCTTC.

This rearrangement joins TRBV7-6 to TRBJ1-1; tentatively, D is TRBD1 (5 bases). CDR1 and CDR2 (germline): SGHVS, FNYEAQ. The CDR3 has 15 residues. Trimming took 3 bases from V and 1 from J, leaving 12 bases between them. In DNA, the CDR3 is TGTGCCAGCAGCTTCGGGACTGCAAAGAACACTGAAGCTTTCTTT. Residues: CASSFGTAKNTEAFF. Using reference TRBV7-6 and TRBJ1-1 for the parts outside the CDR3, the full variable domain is GAGVSQSPRYKVTKRGQDVALRCDPISGHVSLYWYRQALGQGPEFLTYFNYEAQQDKSGLPNDRFSAERPEGSISTLTIQRTEQRDSAMYRCASSFGTAKNTEAFFGQGTRLTVV.

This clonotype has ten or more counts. The CDR3 nucleotides are TGTGCCACCAGTGATCCCCGACAGAGGCCCTACGAGCAGTACTTC. Translated, it gives CATSDPRQRPYEQYF. The genes are TRBV24-1 and TRBJ2-7; D possibly corresponds to TRBD1 (5 bases). The CDR3 has 15 residues. Germline V gene lookup returns CDR1 KGHDR and CDR2 SFDVKD. Trimming took 3 bases from V and 2 from J, leaving 13 bases between them.

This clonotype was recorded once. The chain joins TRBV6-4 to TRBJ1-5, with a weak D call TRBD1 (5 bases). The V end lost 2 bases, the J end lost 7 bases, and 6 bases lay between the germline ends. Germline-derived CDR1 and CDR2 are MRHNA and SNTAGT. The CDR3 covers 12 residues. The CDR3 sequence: CASSDGGQPQHF. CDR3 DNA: TGTGCCAGCAGTGACGGGGGGCAGCCCCAGCATTTT.

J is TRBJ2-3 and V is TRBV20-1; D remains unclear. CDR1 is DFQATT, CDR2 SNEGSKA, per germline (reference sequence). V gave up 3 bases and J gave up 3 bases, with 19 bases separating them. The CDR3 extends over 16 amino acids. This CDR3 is CSARGRVGERTDTQYF. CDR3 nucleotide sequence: TGCAGTGCTAGGGGTCGAGTCGGAGAAAGGACAGATACGCAGTATTTT.

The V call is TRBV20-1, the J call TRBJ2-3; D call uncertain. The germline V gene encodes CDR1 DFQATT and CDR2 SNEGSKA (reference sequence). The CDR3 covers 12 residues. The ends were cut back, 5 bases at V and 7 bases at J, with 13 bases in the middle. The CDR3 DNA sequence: TGCAGTGCTCGGCCGGGCCTGAATACGCAGTATTTT. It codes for CSARPGLNTQYF.

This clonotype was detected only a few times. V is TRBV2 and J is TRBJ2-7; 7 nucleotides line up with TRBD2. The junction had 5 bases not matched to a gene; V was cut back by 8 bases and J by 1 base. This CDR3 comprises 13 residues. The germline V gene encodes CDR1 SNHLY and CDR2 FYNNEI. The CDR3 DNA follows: TGTGCCAGCTGCCGGGACTATTCCTACGAGCAGTACTTC. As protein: CASCRDYSYEQYF.

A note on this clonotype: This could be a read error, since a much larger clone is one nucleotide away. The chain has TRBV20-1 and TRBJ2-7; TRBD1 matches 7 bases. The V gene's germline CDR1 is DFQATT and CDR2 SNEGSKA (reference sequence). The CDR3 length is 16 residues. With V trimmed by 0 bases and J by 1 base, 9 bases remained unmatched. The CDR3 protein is CSARDLGTAFSYEQYF. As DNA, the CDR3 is TGCAGTGCTAGAGATCTAGGGACAGCTTTTTCCTACGAGCAGTACTTC.

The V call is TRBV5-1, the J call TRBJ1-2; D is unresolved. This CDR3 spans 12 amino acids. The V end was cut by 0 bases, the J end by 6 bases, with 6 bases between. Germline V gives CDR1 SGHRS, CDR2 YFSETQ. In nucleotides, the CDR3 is TGCGCCAGCAGCTTGGGTGACGATGGCTACACCTTC. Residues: CASSLGDDGYTF. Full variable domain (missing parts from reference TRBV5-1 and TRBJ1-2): KAGVTQTPRYLIKTRGQQVTLSCSPISGHRSVSWYQQTPGQGLQFLFEYFSETQRNKGNFPGRFSGRQFSNSRSEMNVSTLELGDSALYLCASSLGDDGYTFGSGTRLTVV.

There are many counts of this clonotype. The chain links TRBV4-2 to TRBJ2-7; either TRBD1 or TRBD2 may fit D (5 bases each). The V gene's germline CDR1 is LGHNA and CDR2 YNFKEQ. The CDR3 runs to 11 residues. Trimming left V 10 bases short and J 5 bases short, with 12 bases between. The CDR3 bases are TGTGCCATTGGGGACGACCACGAGCAGTACTTC. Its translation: CAIGDDHEQYF.

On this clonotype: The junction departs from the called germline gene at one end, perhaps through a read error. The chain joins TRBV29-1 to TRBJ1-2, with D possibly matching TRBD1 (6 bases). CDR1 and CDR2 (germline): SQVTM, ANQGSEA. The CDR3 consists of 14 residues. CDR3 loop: CAWSNQGSNYGYTF. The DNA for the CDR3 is TGTGCCTGGAGTAACCAGGGGTCTAACTATGGCTACACCTTC. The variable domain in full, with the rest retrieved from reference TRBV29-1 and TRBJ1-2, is SAVISQKPSRDICQRGTSLTIQCQVDSQVTMMFWYRQQPGQSLTLIATANQGSEATYESGFVIDKFPISRPNLTFSTLTVSNMSPEDSSIYLCAWSNQGSNYGYTFGSGTRLTVV.

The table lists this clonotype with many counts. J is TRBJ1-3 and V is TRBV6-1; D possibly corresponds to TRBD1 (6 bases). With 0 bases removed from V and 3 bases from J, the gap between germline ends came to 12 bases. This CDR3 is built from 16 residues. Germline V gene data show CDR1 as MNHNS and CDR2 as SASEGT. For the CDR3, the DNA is TGTGCCAGCAGTGAAGCCCAAGGGGGGCTTGGAAACACCATATATTTT. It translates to CASSEAQGGLGNTIYF.